The present T cell receptor (beta chain) was sequenced within a study of brain T cells in children with intractable seizures. Overall study findings and caveats: Pre-surgery blood may have been undersampled, hiding some clones.

Note on this clone: Its antigen remains unidentified.

The CDR3 is 15 amino acids. V was clipped by 1 base and J by 0 bases; unmatched bases: 4. Germline V lookup: CDR1 SGDLS, CDR2 YYNGEE. The method was immunoSEQ multiplex PCR; TCRdb's version includes in-frame clones alone and lacks a portion of them. This table holds 60,000 to 85,000 clones, around 93% found once. Surgery cases with the highest brain T cell transcript signatures were chosen for sequencing. The origin of this receptor is a boy in the first two years of life with tuberous sclerosis and intractable seizures. The specimen was peripheral blood, collected at surgery. The rearrangement links TRBV9 to TRBJ2-7, with 7 positions matching TRBD1. This chain's CDR3 is CASSVQGEPSYEQYF. The DNA of the CDR3 is TGTGCCAGCAGCGTACAGGGGGAACCCTCCTACGAGCAGTACTTC.